The 27 T cell receptor beta chains reported below all come from one sample, sequenced in a study of CD8 T cells in Susac syndrome. The RNA, about 0.5 to 1 ug, was put through reverse transcription using random hexamers. TCRdb redid the calling of the immunoSEQ multiplex PCR reads with MiXCR, one entry per CDR3 protein. This table has about 150,000 distinct CDR3 sequences, around 96% appearing once. Input material: CD4+ T cells from PBMCs. The receptors stem from a human donor with Susac syndrome.

There are a few counts of this clonotype. This chain's CDR3 is CASSQGARQPQHF. Here the CDR3 DNA reads TGTGCCAGCAGTCAGGGGGCCCGTCAGCCCCAGCATTTT. The V gene is TRBV7-2, the J gene TRBJ1-5, with 8 nucleotides matching TRBD1. The CDR3 has 13 residues. Germline V CDR1 and CDR2: SGHTA, FQGNSA. The V and J ends lost 6 bases and 6 bases, in that order; junction bases with no gene match: 4. Full variable domain (rest looked up from reference TRBV7-2 and TRBJ1-5): GAGVSQSPSNKVTEKGKDVELRCDPISGHTALYWYRQSLGQGLEFLIYFQGNSAPDKSGLPSDRFSAERTGGSVSTLTIQRTQQEDSAVYLCASSQGARQPQHFGDGTRLSIL.

The chain combines TRBV6-5 with TRBJ1-6; possible D gene TRBD1, 5 bases. Germline CDR1 MNHEY, CDR2 SVGAGI. The ends were cut back, 4 bases at V and 10 bases at J, with 11 bases in the middle. The CDR3 extends over 13 amino acids. The CDR3 spells CASSSDIYSPLHF. CDR3 DNA sequence: TGTGCCAGCAGTTCGGACATTTACTCACCCCTCCACTTT.

With regard to this clonotype: The junction shows a germline mismatch at one end, possibly a read error. The chain carries TRBV14 and TRBJ2-5; D possibly corresponds to TRBD1 (5 bases). CDR1 is SGHDN and CDR2 is FVKESK in the germline V gene. The CDR3 totals 16 residues. As DNA, the CDR3 is TGTGCCAGCAGCCAAGACCAAACTTTAGGACAAGTGACCCAGTACTTC. Translated: CASSQDQTLGQVTQYF.

This clonotype has a single count. The V call is TRBV20-1, the J call TRBJ1-2; D call uncertain. The length of the CDR3 is 13 residues. From germline, CDR1 is DFQATT and CDR2 SNEGSKA (reference sequence). The V and J ends lost 0 bases and 5 bases respectively, with 10 bases between them. The chain's CDR3 is CSARDQRGYGYTF. The DNA for the CDR3 is TGCAGTGCTAGAGATCAACGGGGTTATGGCTACACCTTC.

This chain connects TRBV15 to TRBJ2-1, with D possibly matching TRBD1 (6 bases). Germline V gives CDR1 LNHNV, CDR2 YYDKDF (reference sequence). The CDR3 length is 14 residues. V lost 7 bases and J lost 4, with 14 bases in between. DNA of the CDR3: TGTGCCACCAAGAACAGGGCGATATACAATGAGCAGTTCTTC. Translated: CATKNRAIYNEQFF.

The chain combines TRBV3-1 with TRBJ2-7, with TRBD2 as a possible D gene (6 bases). CDR1 and CDR2 from the germline V gene are LGHDT and YNNKEL (reference sequence). Trimming took off 6 bases at V and 6 bases at J, with 15 bases between the two ends. This CDR3 has 13 amino acids. CDR3 in DNA: TGTGCCAGCAGGCCCGCACAACTAGCCGAGCAGTACGTC. Translated, it gives CASRPAQLAEQYV.

The gene calls are TRBV29-1 and TRBJ2-3; 11 bases fit TRBD2. CDR1 SQVTM and CDR2 ANQGSEA come from the germline V gene. The CDR3 sequence is 14 residues long. V dropped 6 bases and J dropped 3; count of bases not matched to a gene: 5. Here the CDR3 reads CSVPGLAATDTQYF. The DNA for the CDR3 is TGCAGCGTACCGGGACTAGCGGCTACAGATACGCAGTATTTT.

This clonotype was counted once. The rearrangement links TRBV30 to TRBJ2-7; TRBD1 agrees at 11 bases. V lost 0 bases to trimming and J lost 7 bases; unmatched junction nucleotides: 8. This CDR3 region has 15 residues. In germline, CDR1 is GTSNPN, CDR2 SVGIG (reference sequence). The CDR3 coding sequence is TGTGCCTGGAGTGTATGGACAGGGGGCTCGGTTGAGCAGTACTTC. Translation gives CAWSVWTGGSVEQYF.

The chain combines TRBV9 with TRBJ2-5; no firm D call. The CDR3 extends over 15 amino acids. Germline V gene data show CDR1 as SGDLS and CDR2 as YYNGEE. V lost 1 base and J lost 4, with 14 bases in between. CDR3 sequence (DNA): TGTGCCAGCAGCGTAAGGCTAGATGGTTTAGAGACCCAGTACTTC. Translated: CASSVRLDGLETQYF.

Here the CDR3 DNA reads TGTGCCTGGGGAGCGGACTTCGGAAACACCATATATTTT. Translated: CAWGADFGNTIYF. The chain carries TRBV30 and TRBJ1-3, with D unclear. CDR1 and CDR2 from the germline V gene are GTSNPN and SVGIG (reference sequence). The CDR3 is 13 amino acids. Deletions cut 5 bases from V and 4 bases from J, with 12 bases between. Full variable domain (rest looked up from reference TRBV30 and TRBJ1-3): SQTIHQWPATLVQPVGSPLSLECTVEGTSNPNLYWYRQAAGRGLQLLFYSVGIGQISSEVPQNLSASRPQDRQFILSSKKLLLSDSGFYLCAWGADFGNTIYFGEGSWLTVV.

This chain joins TRBV2 and TRBJ2-1; 12 positions agree with TRBD2. The CDR3 has 14 residues. The ends lost 9 bases at V and 2 bases at J; junction bases unmatched: 2. Germline V gene lookup returns CDR1 SNHLY and CDR2 FYNNEI. CDR3 sequence reads: CARTSGRTYNEQFF. The CDR3 nucleotides read TGTGCCAGAACTAGCGGGAGGACCTACAATGAGCAGTTCTTC.

J is TRBJ2-1 and V is TRBV4-2; the D is unclear. The germline gives CDR1 LGHNA, CDR2 YNFKEQ. The CDR3 sequence is 14 residues long. The V gene lost 0 bases and the J gene lost 10 bases, with 13 bases spanning the gap. CDR3 sequence: CASSQDRNLKEQFF. The CDR3, as DNA: TGTGCCAGCAGCCAAGATCGGAACTTGAAGGAGCAGTTCTTC.

The chain couples TRBV4-2 to TRBJ2-1; 7 nucleotides align to TRBD1. Germline V gene data show CDR1 as LGHNA and CDR2 as YNFKEQ. V shed 0 bases and J 4 bases; nucleotides not matched to a gene: 3. This CDR3 has 15 amino acids. The CDR3 DNA sequence: TGTGCCAGCAGCCAAGATGTACAGGGGTACAATGAGCAGTTCTTC. This translates into CASSQDVQGYNEQFF.

The chain joins TRBV6-2 or TRBV6-3 to TRBJ1-5; 11 nucleotides match TRBD1. In germline, CDR1 is MNHEY, CDR2 SVGEGT. The CDR3 loop spans 15 amino acids. J lost 6 bases, V lost 3 bases, and 4 bases had no gene match. The CDR3 DNA sequence: TGTGCCAGCAGTTATGGGACAGGGGGTGGTCAGCCCCAGCATTTT. This gives the protein CASSYGTGGGQPQHF.

The chain combines TRBV20-1 with TRBJ2-2, with D unclear. The CDR3 extends over 13 amino acids. Germline-derived CDR1 and CDR2 are DFQATT and SNEGSKA (reference sequence). V was trimmed by 3 bases and J by 1 base, leaving 6 bases between them. The CDR3 region is CSASYRNTGELFF. The CDR3 region has the DNA TGCAGTGCTAGCTACCGGAACACCGGGGAGCTGTTTTTT.

A single count supports this clonotype. The rearrangement uses TRBV7-9 and TRBJ1-1, with TRBD1 as a possible D gene (5 bases). The V gene's germline CDR1 is SEHNR and CDR2 FQNEAQ (reference sequence). The CDR3 is made up of 15 amino acids. V lost 3 bases to trimming and J lost 5 bases, with 16 bases between them. The CDR3 coding sequence is TGTGCCAGCAGCTTGAACAGCGGAGAGGGGACTGAAGCTTTCTTT. This sequence encodes CASSLNSGEGTEAFF.

The J gene is TRBJ1-3, the V gene TRBV5-1; no clear D. This CDR3 region has 14 residues. Trimming stripped 0 bases from V and 0 bases from J, with 4 bases between. Germline-derived CDR1 and CDR2 are SGHRS and YFSETQ. The CDR3 coding sequence is TGCGCCAGCAGCTTGGTAGACTCTGGAAACACCATATATTTT. It codes for CASSLVDSGNTIYF.

The chain couples TRBV12-3 or TRBV12-4 to TRBJ1-5; tentative D call: TRBD1 (6 bases). Trimming shortened V by 5 bases and J by 6 bases, and 14 bases separated the two germline ends. The CDR3 spans 14 residues. This CDR3 reads CASSLTGSGQPQHF. CDR3 nucleotide sequence: TGTGCCAGCAGTCTCACAGGGTCAGGTCAGCCCCAGCATTTT.

The chain combines TRBV20-1 with TRBJ1-1; D is uncertain. V lost 3 bases and J 2 bases, leaving 7 bases between the germline ends. In germline, CDR1 is DFQATT, CDR2 SNEGSKA (reference sequence). This CDR3 contains 12 residues. Here the CDR3 reads CSARRTNTEAFF. In DNA, the CDR3 is TGCAGTGCTAGGAGGACTAACACTGAAGCTTTCTTT.

The chain joins TRBV29-1 to TRBJ2-1; 13 nucleotides align to TRBD2. Germline CDR1 and CDR2: SQVTM and ANQGSEA. V lost 6 bases to trimming and J lost 5 bases; unmatched junction nucleotides: 7. This CDR3 is built from 15 residues. The CDR3: CSVAPLAGGNNEQFF. The CDR3 bases are TGCAGCGTAGCCCCACTAGCGGGGGGGAACAATGAGCAGTTCTTC.

The gene calls are TRBV18 and TRBJ2-1; 10 bases are a match to TRBD2. This CDR3 contains 15 residues. The ends lost 2 bases at V and 3 bases at J; junction bases unmatched: 1. Germline V gives CDR1 KGHSH, CDR2 LQKENI. The CDR3: CASSPASGGYNEQFF. The CDR3 nucleotides read TGTGCCAGCTCACCAGCTAGCGGGGGCTACAATGAGCAGTTCTTC.

The rearrangement joins TRBV30 to TRBJ2-5, with 7 bases lining up with TRBD1. The CDR3 covers 13 residues. The V and J ends lost 4 bases and 5 bases, in that order; junction bases with no gene match: 7. Germline V gene sequence: CDR1 GTSNPN, CDR2 SVGIG (reference sequence). The DNA for the CDR3 is TGTGCCTGGACAGGCAGGGGGTGGGAGACCCAGTACTTC. It translates to CAWTGRGWETQYF.

The sample holds one count of this clonotype. The chain carries TRBV9 and TRBJ2-5, with D perhaps TRBD2 (7 bases). Germline V gene sequence: CDR1 SGDLS, CDR2 YYNGEE. CDR3 size: 14 residues. V was trimmed by 7 bases and J by 2 bases, leaving 15 bases between them. CDR3 residues: CASGEGGLQETQYF. CDR3 bases: TGTGCCAGCGGGGAGGGGGGACTACAAGAGACCCAGTACTTC.

J is TRBJ2-5 and V is TRBV7-2; D remains unclear. CDR1 SGHTA and CDR2 FQGNSA come from the germline V gene. The ends were cut back, 0 bases at V and 2 bases at J, with 10 bases in the middle. The CDR3 runs to 15 residues. CDR3 sequence (DNA): TGTGCCAGCAGCTTAGCGCCCAGCAAACAAGAGACCCAGTACTTC. This translates into CASSLAPSKQETQYF.

This clonotype appeared once. This rearrangement joins TRBV3-1 to TRBJ1-5; maybe TRBD1 (6 bases). Germline values: CDR1 LGHDT, CDR2 YNNKEL (reference sequence). The V and J ends lost 1 base and 6 bases respectively, with 13 bases between them. The CDR3 totals 15 residues. CDR3 nucleotides: TGTGCCAGCAGCCAAGGCCGGGGGCAAGGTCAGCCCCAGCATTTT. This encodes CASSQGRGQGQPQHF.

The chain has TRBV29-1 and TRBJ1-1; D remains ambiguous. Germline V gene sequence: CDR1 SQVTM, CDR2 ANQGSEA. CDR3 length equals 12 residues. Trimming left V 7 bases short and J 0 bases short, with 9 bases between. The CDR3 DNA is TGCAGCGCCCGGGCGGTGAACACTGAAGCTTTCTTT. Translating gives CSARAVNTEAFF.

V is TRBV24-1 and J is TRBJ2-5, with TRBD2 identical over 7 bases. This CDR3 contains 14 residues. Germline assignment: CDR1 KGHDR and CDR2 SFDVKD. V was pared by 3 bases and J by 9 bases, with 9 bases of the junction left unmatched. The CDR3 DNA follows: TGTGCCACCAGTGATGGGGGTCTAGCGGTCGCCCAGTACTTC. It is translated as CATSDGGLAVAQYF.